One and the same sample provided the 8 T cell receptor beta chains below, sequenced in a study of blood T cells in healthy people across ages. Alongside a J-beta primer mix, a sample-barcoded 5' primer served in a second PCR lasting about 7 to 11 cycles. TCRdb fed the 5' RACE reads into MiXCR, producing one record per CDR3 protein. In the table there are hundreds of thousands of distinct CDR3 sequences, 40% to 50% of which are singletons. The sample was blood. These receptors were taken from a man in his 60s in good health.

V usage is TRBV5-1 and J usage is TRBJ2-3, with D uncertain. The CDR3 runs to 15 residues. CDR1 and CDR2 (germline): SGHRS, YFSETQ. Trimming shortened V by 5 bases and J by 2 bases, and 15 bases separated the two germline ends. CDR3 region: CASRPTEIYTDTQYF. The CDR3 DNA reads TGCGCCAGCAGACCAACAGAAATATACACAGATACGCAGTATTTT. The variable domain in full, with the rest retrieved from reference TRBV5-1 and TRBJ2-3, is KAGVTQTPRYLIKTRGQQVTLSCSPISGHRSVSWYQQTPGQGLQFLFEYFSETQRNKGNFPGRFSGRQFSNSRSEMNVSTLELGDSALYLCASRPTEIYTDTQYFGPGTRLTVL.

The genes are TRBV7-6 and TRBJ2-3, with D unresolved. V gave up 0 bases and J gave up 6 bases, with 10 bases separating them. Germline CDR1 and CDR2: SGHVS and FNYEAQ. The CDR3 length is 14 residues. CDR3 region: CASSLADMVDTQYF. CDR3 bases: TGTGCCAGCAGCTTAGCCGATATGGTGGATACGCAGTATTTT.

J is TRBJ1-2 and V is TRBV15; no reliable D call. The CDR3 consists of 14 residues. Trimming took off 5 bases at V and 3 bases at J, with 13 bases between the two ends. Germline V gene sequence: CDR1 LNHNV, CDR2 YYDKDF (reference sequence). CDR3 in amino acids: CATSDRVWDYGYTF. The CDR3 DNA follows: TGTGCCACCAGCGACCGGGTTTGGGACTATGGCTACACCTTC.

Only a few counts were recorded for this clonotype. The chain carries TRBV20-1 and TRBJ2-3, with D unresolved. The V gene lost 0 bases and the J gene lost 9 bases, with 7 bases spanning the gap. The CDR3 is 11 amino acids. The germline CDR1 and CDR2 sequences are DFQATT and SNEGSKA (reference sequence). The CDR3 coding sequence is TGCAGTGCTAGAGATGGAGTCACGCAGTATTTT. This gives the protein CSARDGVTQYF.

This clonotype occurred a few times. The chain has TRBV27 and TRBJ1-5, with 8 bases identical to TRBD1. Germline CDR1 reads MNHEY; CDR2 reads SMNVEV (reference sequence). Trimming took 6 bases from V and 6 from J; bases not matched to a gene: 7. The CDR3 runs to 14 residues. In nucleotides, the CDR3 is TGTGCCAGCAGCCCCAGGGGGCGGATTCAGCCCCAGCATTTT. Its translation is CASSPRGRIQPQHF.

This chain connects TRBV20-1 to TRBJ2-1; D is possibly TRBD1 (5 bases). Germline V lookup: CDR1 DFQATT, CDR2 SNEGSKA (reference sequence). The CDR3 loop spans 14 amino acids. V lost 0 bases and J lost 1, with 7 bases in between. CDR3 sequence (DNA): TGCAGTGCTAGAGAGGGGCTTTCCTACAATGAGCAGTTCTTC. Its translation: CSAREGLSYNEQFF.

This chain connects TRBV18 to TRBJ2-6; 10 bases are shared with TRBD1. V shed 2 bases and J 4 bases; nucleotides not matched to a gene: 14. The CDR3 runs to 20 residues. Germline values: CDR1 KGHSH, CDR2 LQKENI. The CDR3 spells CASSPYAGTGEVPGANVLTF. CDR3 sequence (DNA): TGTGCCAGCTCACCATACGCCGGGACAGGGGAGGTTCCCGGGGCCAACGTCCTGACTTTC.

This chain joins TRBV6-6 and TRBJ2-1, with D possibly TRBD1 on 5 matching bases. This CDR3 region has 13 residues. V was trimmed by 5 bases and J by 6 bases, leaving 11 bases between them. From germline, CDR1 is MNHNY and CDR2 SVGAGI (reference sequence). Here the CDR3 DNA reads TGTGCCAGCAGTGACAGACAACGCAATGAGCAGTTCTTC. Residues: CASSDRQRNEQFF.